The 30 T cell receptor beta chains listed next were all sequenced from one sample in a study of cytomegalovirus exposure and HLA in healthy donors. Vbeta (60) and Jbeta (13) primers were used in the PCR. The method was immunoSEQ multiplex PCR; TCRdb's version includes in-frame clones alone and lacks a portion of them. This sample has 120,000 to 150,000 clones, with under 80% found just once. Specimen: PBMCs. These receptors were obtained from a woman in her forties or fifties in good health and CMV-seropositive.

This chain connects TRBV4-2 to TRBJ1-1, with D uncertain. Germline CDR1 LGHNA, CDR2 YNFKEQ. This CDR3 is 15 amino acids long. V gave up 0 bases and J gave up 3 bases, with 11 bases separating them. CDR3 in amino acids: CASSQEGSSHTEAFF. The CDR3 bases are TGTGCCAGCAGCCAAGAGGGCAGTTCCCACACTGAAGCTTTCTTT.

Only a few counts were recorded for this clone. The CDR3 DNA reads as TGTGCCAGCAGCCGTGGCGGGGTTGGGGATGAAAAACTGTTTTTT. Amino acid sequence: CASSRGGVGDEKLFF. The chain couples TRBV7-9 to TRBJ1-4, with D unclear. This CDR3 region has 15 residues. Between the trimmed V and J ends, which lost 5 bases and 6 bases, there was a span of 16 bases. CDR1 is SEHNR, CDR2 FQNEAQ, per germline (reference sequence).

The J gene is TRBJ2-5, the V gene TRBV2, with 8 bases lining up with TRBD2. Judging by the DNA end, TRBJ2-7 fits better; the J call may be wrong. The CDR3 sequence is 13 residues long. Germline CDR1 is SNHLY and CDR2 is FYNNEI. CDR3 loop: CASRSGGAYEQYF. The CDR3 DNA sequence: TGTGCCAGCAGATCCGGGGGGGCCTACGAGCAGTACTTC.

The rearrangement links TRBV7-2 to TRBJ2-2; tentatively, D is TRBD1 (5 bases). The V end was cut by 5 bases, the J end by 1 base, with 8 bases between. The germline CDR1 and CDR2 sequences are SGHTA and FQGNSA. This CDR3 spans 14 amino acids. In DNA, the CDR3 is TGTGCCAGCAGCAGACAGAAGAACACCGGGGAGCTGTTTTTT. Translating it yields CASSRQKNTGELFF.

V gene TRBV14 combines with J gene TRBJ1-6, with D unresolved. This CDR3 comprises 13 residues. Trimming left V 6 bases short and J 7 bases short, with 10 bases between. Germline assignment: CDR1 SGHDN and CDR2 FVKESK. CDR3 sequence (DNA): TGTGCCAGCAGACATCATCCGAATTCACCCCTCCACTTT. Amino acid sequence: CASRHHPNSPLHF.

V is TRBV11-2 and J is TRBJ1-6; D is possibly TRBD1 (5 bases). The CDR3 runs to 17 residues. Germline V gene data show CDR1 as SGHAT and CDR2 as FQNNGV. V dropped 4 bases and J dropped 8 bases, with 21 bases sitting between them. The CDR3 sequence: CASSSPMRRQIDSPLHF. For the CDR3, the DNA is TGTGCCAGCAGCTCGCCTATGAGGCGACAGATAGATTCACCCCTCCACTTT.

The chain uses TRBV7-6 and TRBJ1-1; D gene uncertain. In germline, CDR1 is SGHVS, CDR2 FNYEAQ. V was pared by 5 bases and J by 5 bases, with 18 bases between. The CDR3 is 15 residues long. CDR3 bases: TGTGCCAGCAGCACCCCGGGTCACAGAGGGACTGAAGCTTTCTTT. Translated: CASSTPGHRGTEAFF.

The rearrangement uses TRBV4-3 and TRBJ1-2, with D uncertain. The CDR3 sequence is 13 residues long. Germline loops: CDR1 LGHNA, CDR2 YSLEER. Trimming removed 0 bases at V and 5 bases at J, with 7 bases between. CDR3 bases: TGCGCCAGCAGCCAAGATCACAAGTATGGCTACACCTTC. Translation gives CASSQDHKYGYTF.

The genes are TRBV5-1 and TRBJ2-2; TRBD1 might be the D (6 bases). Germline assignment: CDR1 SGHRS and CDR2 YFSETQ. V shed 6 bases and J shed 0 bases, with 12 bases lying between them. There are 15 residues in the CDR3. The CDR3 DNA reads as TGCGCCAGCACCCAGGGGTTCTCGAACACCGGGGAGCTGTTTTTT. Protein: CASTQGFSNTGELFF.

This chain uses TRBV29-1 with TRBJ2-1; D perhaps matches TRBD2 (5 bases). Per germline, CDR1 SQVTM and CDR2 ANQGSEA. The CDR3 has 12 amino acids. The CDR3 DNA reads TGCGGAGCGGAAAGCTCCTACAATGAGCAGTTCTTC. Translation: CGAESSYNEQFF.

The V call is TRBV12-2, the J call TRBJ1-1. TRBV12-2 is noted as a pseudogene. The CDR3 consists of 17 residues. CDR3 region: CASRLYPSPAGNTEAFF. In DNA form, the CDR3 reads TGTGCAAGTCGCCTTTACCCTAGTCCTGCGGGGAACACTGAAGCTTTCTTT.

The chain recombines TRBV4-1 with TRBJ1-1; D is unresolved. Trimming shortened V by 5 bases and J by 5 bases, and 15 bases separated the two germline ends. Germline V CDR1 and CDR2: MGHRA, YSYEKL. There are 14 residues in the CDR3. The CDR3 loop is CASSNVTGDTEAFF. CDR3 bases: TGCGCCAGCAGCAACGTCACGGGAGATACTGAAGCTTTCTTT.

J is TRBJ1-1 and V is TRBV6-6; possible D gene TRBD1, 5 bases. The V and J ends lost 2 bases and 6 bases respectively, with 10 bases between them. The germline V gene has CDR1 MNHNY and CDR2 SVGAGI (reference sequence). The CDR3 totals 13 residues. DNA of the CDR3: TGTGCCAGCAGTTACGGCAGGGCCGCTGAAGCTTTCTTT. Translation: CASSYGRAAEAFF.

The CDR3, as DNA: TGCAGCGCCGAACTAGCGGGGGTTTACGAGCAGTACTTC. As protein: CSAELAGVYEQYF. V usage is TRBV29-1 and J usage is TRBJ2-7, with 11 nucleotides matching TRBD2. Germline assignment: CDR1 SQVTM and CDR2 ANQGSEA. The CDR3 contains 13 residues. V was clipped by 7 bases and J by 4 bases; unmatched bases: 6.

This sequence joins TRBV15 and TRBJ1-5, with TRBD1 as a possible D gene (5 bases). The V end was cut by 0 bases, the J end by 6 bases, with 12 bases between. Looked up from germline, CDR1 is LNHNV and CDR2 is YYDKDF (reference sequence). This CDR3 region has 15 residues. This chain's CDR3 is CATSRDIGGAQPQHF. The CDR3 DNA reads TGTGCCACCAGCAGAGATATCGGAGGGGCTCAGCCCCAGCATTTT.

The chain couples TRBV4-3 to TRBJ1-4; no clear D. This CDR3 contains 14 residues. CDR1 and CDR2 (germline): LGHNA, YSLEER. V was clipped by 0 bases and J by 5 bases, with 7 bases between them. DNA for the CDR3: TGCGCCAGCAGCCAAGAGAAGCTGAATGAAAAACTGTTTTTT. Its translation is CASSQEKLNEKLFF.

J is TRBJ1-6 and V is TRBV10-3; D is possibly TRBD1 (6 bases). CDR1 is ENHRY and CDR2 is SYGVKD in the germline V gene. This CDR3 contains 14 residues. Trimming pared 3 bases from V and 9 bases from J, leaving 12 bases between. The CDR3 bases are TGTGCCATCAGTGAAGGGCAGGGGCGTTCACCCCTCCACTTT. Its protein is CAISEGQGRSPLHF.

The V call is TRBV6-5, the J call TRBJ1-1; D gene ambiguous. The CDR3 consists of 16 residues. V lost 0 bases, J lost 0 bases, and 11 bases lay in between. CDR1 and CDR2 (germline): MNHEY, SVGAGI. In DNA form, the CDR3 reads TGTGCCAGCAGTTACTCTTCGGGGAGCCTGAACACTGAAGCTTTCTTT. Protein sequence: CASSYSSGSLNTEAFF.

The chain recombines TRBV7-3 with TRBJ2-3, with 11 positions matching TRBD2. CDR1 and CDR2 from the germline V gene are SGHTA and FQGTGA. This CDR3 has 16 amino acids. V was pared by 5 bases and J by 3 bases, with 7 bases of the junction left unmatched. The CDR3, as DNA: TGTGCCAGCAGCCCGGCACTAGCGGGGGAAACAGATACGCAGTATTTT. Translation gives CASSPALAGETDTQYF.

Comments on this clone: Other DNA sequences in this specimen translate into the identical CDR3. V is TRBV18 and J is TRBJ2-7; TRBD2 matches 8 bases. This CDR3 region has 13 residues. Looked up from germline, CDR1 is KGHSH and CDR2 is LQKENI. V shed 0 bases, J shed 5 bases, and the junction held 0 bases outside the gene matches. The DNA of the CDR3 is TGTGCCAGCTCACCACCCGGGGGGGACGAGCAGTACTTC. Encoded protein: CASSPPGGDEQYF.

This sequence joins TRBV7-9 and TRBJ2-3, with 12 bases that match TRBD2. Unmatched junction bases numbered 7, after V lost 4 bases and J lost 2 bases. The CDR3 covers 17 residues. The germline V gene encodes CDR1 SEHNR and CDR2 FQNEAQ (reference sequence). The DNA for the CDR3 is TGTGCCAGCAGCTCCCGACTAGCGGGGGACATCACAGATACGCAGTATTTT. Its translation is CASSSRLAGDITDTQYF.

The CDR3 DNA sequence: TGCGCCAGCAGCAGGGACAGGAGCAACACCGGGGAGCTGTTTTTT. Amino acid sequence: CASSRDRSNTGELFF. The chain couples TRBV5-1 to TRBJ2-2, with TRBD1 identical over 8 bases. This CDR3 is built from 15 residues. Trimming removed 4 bases from V and 2 bases from J; junction bases left unmatched: 4. Germline assignment: CDR1 SGHRS and CDR2 YFSETQ.

The chain uses TRBV5-1 and TRBJ2-1; 9 bases match TRBD1. CDR3 length: 17 amino acids. Losses at the gene ends were 4 bases for V and 2 bases for J; bases not matched to a gene: 10. Germline V gene data show CDR1 as SGHRS and CDR2 as YFSETQ. The CDR3 region is CASSRNTGGFAYNEQFF. As DNA, the CDR3 is TGCGCCAGCAGCCGAAATACAGGGGGCTTCGCCTACAATGAGCAGTTCTTC.

There are a few counts of this clone. V is TRBV5-8 and J is TRBJ1-2, with 7 bases identical to TRBD1. The V gene end was trimmed by 0 bases and the J gene end by 4 bases; junction bases not matched to a gene: 3. The CDR3 runs to 14 residues. Per germline, CDR1 SGHTS and CDR2 YDEGEE. CDR3 DNA sequence: TGTGCCAGCAGCTTGGCAGGGGGAGGCTATGGCTACACCTTC. Translating it yields CASSLAGGGYGYTF.

The V and J genes are TRBV5-6 and TRBJ2-5, with D unresolved. CDR3 size: 12 residues. The germline V gene has CDR1 SGHDT and CDR2 YYEEEE. The ends were cut back, 4 bases at V and 4 bases at J, with 8 bases in the middle. DNA of the CDR3: TGTGCCAGCAGCGGCCCGGGAGAGACCCAGTACTTC. Translated: CASSGPGETQYF.

This rearrangement joins TRBV4-3 to TRBJ2-3; D is unresolved. Trimming stripped 1 base from V and 6 bases from J, with 8 bases between. Germline CDR1 and CDR2: LGHNA and YSLEER. The CDR3 is 13 residues long. CDR3 bases: TGCGCCAGCAGCCAAGTCGTTTTGGATACGCAGTATTTT. Protein: CASSQVVLDTQYF.

The V and J genes are TRBV7-8 and TRBJ2-5; 9 bases are shared with TRBD2. Germline CDR1 reads SGHVS; CDR2 reads FQNEAQ. The CDR3 runs to 15 residues. Unmatched junction bases numbered 5, after V lost 5 bases and J lost 1 base. This CDR3 is CASSLPTSGQETQYF. The CDR3 nucleotides are TGTGCCAGCAGCCTCCCGACTAGCGGCCAAGAGACCCAGTACTTC.

J is TRBJ2-7 and V is TRBV18; D possibly corresponds to TRBD1 (5 bases). The V end lost 0 bases, the J end lost 7 bases, and 13 bases lay between the germline ends. The CDR3 runs 14 residues. Germline CDR1 and CDR2: KGHSH and LQKENI. The CDR3 DNA reads TGTGCCAGCTCACCACCGGTTCAGGGAAGGGAGCAGTACTTC. Translated: CASSPPVQGREQYF.

This clone was found once. This chain links TRBV4-2 with TRBJ1-3, with D maybe TRBD1 (6 bases). V gave up 0 bases and J gave up 4 bases, with 13 bases separating them. This CDR3 contains 16 residues. Germline V lookup: CDR1 LGHNA, CDR2 YNFKEQ. In DNA, the CDR3 is TGTGCCAGCAGCCAAGAACGGGGGGCTCTGGGAAACACCATATATTTT. It yields the protein CASSQERGALGNTIYF.

This clone was counted once. The chain uses TRBV28 and TRBJ2-1, with a tentative D call TRBD2 (5 bases). The CDR3 runs to 15 residues. V was trimmed by 3 bases and J by 2 bases, leaving 11 bases between them. Germline lookup yields CDR1 MDHEN and CDR2 SYDVKM. The CDR3, as DNA: TGTGCCAGCAGTTTTTACGGGGAAACCTACAATGAGCAGTTCTTC. It encodes CASSFYGETYNEQFF.